This T cell receptor beta chain was profiled in a study of cytomegalovirus exposure and HLA in healthy donors. Study details: Findings of an earlier analysis included some 120 million unique TCR beta sequences from some 200 million T cells.

Germline V CDR1 and CDR2: MNHNY, SVGAGI (reference sequence). The CDR3 has 14 amino acids. V was pared by 7 bases and J by 2 bases, with 15 bases between. 60 Vbeta and 13 Jbeta primers were used in PCR. The table came from immunoSEQ multiplex PCR; TCRdb's copy has only in-frame clones and leaves some out. The sample comprises 130,000 or so clones, around 69% of which are singletons, and under 9.5% rests with the top ten. To note about this clone: Its antigen is unknown.

Overall study results and limits: A later analysis reportedly found fewer N-insertions in an Asian-associated ancestry cluster than the approximately 670-donor mean. TCR beta chains associated with HLA were, in a later analysis, more clonally expanded than equally common others.

The clonotype originates from a woman in her forties in good health and CMV-seropositive. Sequencing was performed on PBMCs. The chain combines TRBV6-6 with TRBJ2-7, with D perhaps TRBD1 (5 bases). The CDR3 loop is CASKTSDRTYEQYF. CDR3 DNA: TGTGCCAGCAAAACCTCCGACAGAACCTACGAGCAGTACTTC.